This is a list of T cell receptor beta chains from one sample in a study of cytomegalovirus exposure and HLA in healthy donors. Using immunoSEQ multiplex PCR, the repertoire was profiled, and TCRdb retains in-frame clones only, with some absent. Of some 130,000 clones in the sample, around 81% are singletons; the top ten hold around 1.8%. Sequences were obtained from PBMCs. These receptors came from a woman aged 45-65 years in good health and CMV-seronegative. Both conserved end residues are part of each CDR3. A D gene is named only where the DNA matches it firmly. Not all rows give a size; the values are once, few, many and, for expanded clones, a class.

abundance	v_gene	d_gene	CDR3aa
NA	TRBV28	TRBD2	CASSLGGGLARGEQYF
NA	TRBV2	TRBD1	CASSEVSTGEGEQFF
NA	TRBV9	TRBD1	CASSVGQGIMNTEAFF
once	TRBV29-1	NA	CSVGSWTAGANVLTF
NA	TRBV6-5	NA	CASSSPPGSRDEQFF
NA	TRBV27	TRBD2	CASSLSHLAGGYTQYF
NA	TRBV15	TRBD2	CATSRERGAISEQFF
NA	TRBV9	NA	CASSVSSGSTYEQYF
NA	TRBV10-3	NA	CAISEGTPPEQYF
once	TRBV10-3	NA	CAIRTRIDNEQFF
NA	TRBV6-5	TRBD1	CASSGTGGAFF
few	TRBV5-6	NA	CASSLTRWAQYF
NA	TRBV27	NA	CASSRFSVRGSSGNTIYF
NA	TRBV6-5	TRBD1	CASSPGTVSNQPQNF
NA	TRBV6-6	NA	CASITTANTEAFF
NA	TRBV10-3	TRBD1	CAISGPRQGNYGYTF
NA	TRBV7-7	NA	CASSLGQGLTDTQYF
once	TRBV28	NA	CASSKPADRRLCGYTF
NA	TRBV7-2	NA	CASSQRINEQFF
NA	TRBV5-4	TRBD1	CASSLARQGAKDGYTF
NA	TRBV28	TRBD2	CASSFSGRSNEQYF
NA	TRBV7-3	NA	CASSPEGGPTTQYF
NA	TRBV28	TRBD1	CASSFLGQGVHEQYF
NA	TRBV15	NA	CATQLRSTYEQYF
once	TRBV14	NA	CASSQVQGRTDTQYF
NA	TRBV19	NA	CASSSWTVPMNTEAFF
NA	TRBV7-9	TRBD1	CASSAHRGANTGELFF
NA	TRBV19	NA	CASSIGAPAVTDTQYF
NA	TRBV4-1	NA	CASSQEVVDTQYF
NA	TRBV5-4	NA	CASSEGGENYGYPF